These T cell receptor beta chains were read from a single sample in a study of cytomegalovirus exposure and HLA in healthy donors. Repertoires were generated with immunoSEQ multiplex PCR, while TCRdb's copy carries only in-frame clones and drops some. Of hundreds of thousands of clones listed, about 78% are singletons. The sequenced sample was PBMCs. These receptors were collected from a male donor in good health and CMV-seronegative. Both conserved end residues are part of each CDR3. Each record gives: clone size, V gene, J gene, D gene, CDR3 DNA, CDR3 protein. The D gene is left open where the match is weak. Clone size is shown for a subset of rows, as once, few, many or a class of expanded clone.

clone size: once; V gene: TRBV4-1; J gene: TRBJ2-7; D gene: -; CDR3 DNA: TGCGCCAGCAGCCAAGAGGTAGGAGCGGATCTCTCCTACGAGCAGTACTTC; CDR3 protein: CASSQEVGADLSYEQYF
clone size: -; V gene: TRBV5-1; J gene: TRBJ2-3; D gene: TRBD2; CDR3 DNA: TGCGCCAGCAGCTGGAATAGCGGGGGGACCACAGATACGCAGTATTTT; CDR3 protein: CASSWNSGGTTDTQYF
clone size: -; V gene: TRBV27; J gene: TRBJ2-3; D gene: TRBD2; CDR3 DNA: TGTGCCAGCAGGATGATAATAGCGGGAGGGGGCACAGATACGCAGTATTTT; CDR3 protein: CASRMIIAGGGTDTQYF
clone size: -; V gene: TRBV5-1; J gene: TRBJ2-7; D gene: TRBD1; CDR3 DNA: TGCGCCAGCAGAGGGGGCAGGGCATCCTACGAGCAGTACTTC; CDR3 protein: CASRGGRASYEQYF
clone size: -; V gene: TRBV6-4; J gene: TRBJ2-1; D gene: -; CDR3 DNA: TGTGCCAGCAGTGCGGGTGTAGCTCCGAATGAGCAGTTCTTC; CDR3 protein: CASSAGVAPNEQFF
clone size: -; V gene: TRBV2; J gene: TRBJ2-7; D gene: TRBD1; CDR3 DNA: TGTGCCAGCCGGGACAGTTCCTACGAGCAGTACTTC; CDR3 protein: CASRDSSYEQYF
clone size: -; V gene: TRBV2; J gene: TRBJ2-2; D gene: -; CDR3 DNA: TGTGCCAGCAGCGCGGATGGTACCGGGGAGCTGTTTTTT; CDR3 protein: CASSADGTGELFF
clone size: -; V gene: TRBV5-6; J gene: TRBJ1-6; D gene: TRBD1; CDR3 DNA: TGTGCCAGCAGCTTGGGGGGGGACAGGGTGTCGTATTCACCCCTCCACTTT; CDR3 protein: CASSLGGDRVSYSPLHF
clone size: -; V gene: TRBV9; J gene: TRBJ2-5; D gene: TRBD2; CDR3 DNA: TGTGCCAGCAGCGTAGTTTCCAGCGGGAGAGAGACCCAGTACTTC; CDR3 protein: CASSVVSSGRETQYF
clone size: -; V gene: TRBV19; J gene: TRBJ2-3; D gene: -; CDR3 DNA: TGTGCCAGTAGTATGAATCCCACAGGGACAGATACGCAGTATTTT; CDR3 protein: CASSMNPTGTDTQYF
clone size: -; V gene: TRBV25-1; J gene: TRBJ2-5; D gene: -; CDR3 DNA: TGTGCCAGCAGCCGGGACAATCTTTCGACCCAGTACTTC; CDR3 protein: CASSRDNLSTQYF